Listed below are T cell receptor beta chains from one sample, sequenced in a study of Ad26.COV2.S vaccination and SARS-CoV-2 variants. Only in-frame clones appear in the TCRdb table, and some are missing; sequencing was by immunoSEQ multiplex PCR. Counted here are around 450,000 clones, 85% to 90% occurring once; the ten biggest clones make up 3.6%. The sequencing here drew on peripheral blood, taken in a trial of Ad26.COV2.S vaccine versus placebo. The receptors shown here come from a person between 18 and 65 years old who received the Ad26.COV2.S COVID-19 vaccine or a placebo. Both conserved end residues are part of each CDR3. The D gene is left open where the match is weak. Not all rows give a size; the values are once, few, many and, for expanded clones, a class.

D gene,clone size,J gene,V gene,CDR3 DNA,CDR3 protein
NA,NA,TRBJ1-1,TRBV4-1,TGCGCCAGCAGCCAAGATAAGACAGGGAACACTGAAGCTTTCTTT,CASSQDKTGNTEAFF
NA,NA,TRBJ2-7,TRBV5-3,TGTGCCAGAAGCTTGTACATGAGCGTCCCGGGACATTCCTACGAGCAGTACTTC,CARSLYMSVPGHSYEQYF
NA,NA,TRBJ2-5,TRBV4-1,TGCGCCAGCAGCCAAGATACTGCTAGGTGGGAGACCCAGTACTTC,CASSQDTARWETQYF
NA,NA,TRBJ1-4,TRBV7-2,TGTGCCAGCAGCTTCGACACCTCAAGGGAAAAACTGTTTTTT,CASSFDTSREKLFF
NA,few,TRBJ2-2,TRBV7-3,TGTGCCAGCAGCTTACTGGGCACCGGGGAGCTGTTTTTT,CASSLLGTGELFF
NA,NA,TRBJ2-2,TRBV12-5,TGTGCTAGTGCCCCGAACACCGGGGAGCTGTTTTTT,CASAPNTGELFF
TRBD2,NA,TRBJ2-7,TRBV27,TGTGCCAGCAGCCCGGGTAGCGGGGGGGCCGGGGCCTACGAGCAGTACTTC,CASSPGSGGAGAYEQYF
TRBD1,NA,TRBJ1-6,TRBV6-1,TGTGCCAGCAGTGGACCCGGGACAGGGTATAATTCACCCCTCCACTTT,CASSGPGTGYNSPLHF
NA,NA,TRBJ2-5,TRBV5-1,TGCGCCAGCAGCTTGGCCTTGGACAGTCAAGAGACCCAGTACTTC,CASSLALDSQETQYF
TRBD2,NA,TRBJ2-3,TRBV3-1/TRBV3-2,TGTGCCAGCAGTAGCGGGGGTCCCACAGATACGCAGTATTTT,CASSSGGPTDTQYF
TRBD2,NA,TRBJ2-2,TRBV30,TGTGCCTGGAGTTGGGGACTAGCGGATCACGGGGAGCTGTTTTTT,CAWSWGLADHGELFF
NA,NA,TRBJ2-2,TRBV4-2,TGTGCCAGCAGCCAAGACAGGGGAGGAAACACCGGGGAGCTGTTTTTT,CASSQDRGGNTGELFF
TRBD1,NA,TRBJ1-1,TRBV19,TGTGCCAGTAGTACTATACAGGGGGCGAACACTGAAGCTTTCTTT,CASSTIQGANTEAFF
NA,NA,TRBJ1-4,TRBV24-1,TGTGCCACCATCTGGGTGGGCGGGGATGAAAAACTGTTTTTT,CATIWVGGDEKLFF
TRBD1,NA,TRBJ2-2,TRBV5-1,TGCGCCAGCAGCGGGAGGACAGGGTTTTTAGCCGGGGAGCTGTTTTTT,CASSGRTGFLAGELFF
NA,NA,TRBJ2-1,TRBV7-2,TGTGCCAGCAGCCCCTACCCCAATGAGCAGTTCTTC,CASSPYPNEQFF
NA,NA,TRBJ1-5,TRBV30,TGTGCCTGGAGTGTGGCGGGAGATCAGCCCCAGCATTTT,CAWSVAGDQPQHF
NA,NA,TRBJ1-5,TRBV19,TGTGCCTCCACGCCAGGGACACTCAATCAGCCCCAGCATTTT,CASTPGTLNQPQHF
NA,NA,TRBJ2-1,TRBV30,TGTGCCTGGAGGGCTGTGGAGGAGCAGTTCTTC,CAWRAVEEQFF
TRBD1,NA,TRBJ1-5,TRBV19,TGTGCCAGTGCGCAGGGGGCGAGGCAGCCCCAGCATTTT,CASAQGARQPQHF
NA,NA,TRBJ1-1,TRBV27,TGTGCCAGCAGTTTGAACGTGGTCCCTAAGGAAGCTTTCTTT,CASSLNVVPKEAFF
NA,NA,TRBJ2-7,TRBV7-2,TGTGCCAGCAGCTTAAGGGGGGGGCAGAACTACGAGCAGTACTTC,CASSLRGGQNYEQYF
TRBD1,NA,TRBJ2-7,TRBV11-2,TGTGCCAGCAGCTTAGTTTGGCAGGGGGCCTACGAGCAGTACTTC,CASSLVWQGAYEQYF
TRBD1,NA,TRBJ1-6,TRBV30,TGTGCCTGGAGTATGGGACAGCTGAATTCACCCCTCCACTTT,CAWSMGQLNSPLHF
TRBD1,NA,TRBJ1-2,TRBV5-5,TGTGCCAGCAGCTCGGGACAGGCGCCGGGTGGCTACACCTTC,CASSSGQAPGGYTF
TRBD2,NA,TRBJ2-3,TRBV4-3,TGCGCCAGCAGCACAACTAGCGGGGGGGCCGGAGATACGCAGTATTTT,CASSTTSGGAGDTQYF
NA,NA,TRBJ1-1,TRBV3-1/TRBV3-2,TGTGCCAGCAGCCAAGATGGGACCGGGACAACAGAAGCTTTCTTT,CASSQDGTGTTEAFF
NA,NA,TRBJ2-5,TRBV7-9,TGTGCCAGCAGCTTAGGAGGGCAAGGAGAGACCCAGTACTTC,CASSLGGQGETQYF
NA,NA,TRBJ2-7,TRBV3-1/TRBV3-2,TGTGCCAGCAGCTACGGGGGCAGAACCTACGAGCAGTACTTC,CASSYGGRTYEQYF
NA,NA,TRBJ2-3,TRBV30,TGTGCCTCCGCAGACTTTAGCACAGATACGCAGTATTTT,CASADFSTDTQYF
NA,NA,TRBJ1-4,TRBV7-9,TGTGCCAGCAGCTTAGGACAGGCGATCAATGAAAAACTGTTTTTT,CASSLGQAINEKLFF
TRBD2,few,TRBJ2-7,TRBV9,TGTGCCAGCAGCGCCACCGGACTAGCCGAGCAGTACTTC,CASSATGLAEQYF
NA,NA,TRBJ2-3,TRBV4-2,TGTGCCAGCAGCCAAGACCGTAGCACAGATACGCAGTATTTT,CASSQDRSTDTQYF
NA,NA,TRBJ1-6,TRBV6-5,TGTGCCAGCAGTTCCGCAGCAAATTCACCCCTCCACTTT,CASSSAANSPLHF